This TCR beta chain stems from a study of blood T cells in healthy people across ages. A second PCR, run for roughly 7 to 11 cycles, used a sample-barcoded 5' primer plus a J-beta primer mix. Each of the cDNA molecules was tagged by a template-switch adaptor with 12 random nucleotides. TCRdb re-called the 5' RACE reads through MiXCR, storing one row per CDR3 protein. The sample records approximately 800,000 distinct CDR3 sequences, about 36% being singletons. Looked up from germline, CDR1 is SNHLY and CDR2 is FYNNEI. The CDR3 sequence is 13 residues long. V lost 10 bases, J lost 0 bases, and 5 bases stayed unmatched. Healthy individuals of Caucasian origin from Russia, aged roughly 6 to 90, served as donors.

This receptor was obtained from a man aged 18 to 30 in good health. Sequencing was done on a sample of blood. This sequence joins TRBV2 and TRBJ2-7; TRBD1 aligns across 8 bases. CDR3 in DNA: TGTGCCATCGAGGGACAGGCCTCCTACGAGCAGTACTTC. As protein: CAIEGQASYEQYF.